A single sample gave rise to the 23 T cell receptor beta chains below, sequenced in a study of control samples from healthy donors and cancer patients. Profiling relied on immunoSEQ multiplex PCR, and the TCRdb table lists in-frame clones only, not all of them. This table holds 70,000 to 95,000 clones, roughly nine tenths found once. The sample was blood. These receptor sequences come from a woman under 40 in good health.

This CDR3 is CASSPGQGTEAFF. CDR3 bases: TGTGCCAGCAGCCCCGGACAGGGCACTGAAGCTTTCTTT. V usage is TRBV3-1 (or the pseudogene TRBV3-2) and J usage is TRBJ1-1; 8 positions agree with TRBD1. Germline loops: CDR1 LGHDT, CDR2 YNNKEL (reference sequence). With 4 bases clipped from V and 4 bases from J, the junction kept 2 bases outside the gene matches. The CDR3 consists of 13 residues.

CDR3 coding DNA: TGTGCCTGGAGGCTGCGACATCCCGATAATTCACCCCTCCACTTT. Its protein product is CAWRLRHPDNSPLHF. The J gene is TRBJ1-6, the V gene TRBV30, with D hard to call. CDR1 GTSNPN and CDR2 SVGIG come from the germline V gene (reference sequence). The CDR3 extends over 15 amino acids. V lost 3 bases to trimming and J lost 5 bases, with 14 bases between them.

The CDR3 DNA is TGCGCCAGCAGCTGGGGGACCCGGGAAACTGAAGCTTTCTTT. This gives the protein CASSWGTRETEAFF. J is TRBJ1-1 and V is TRBV5-1, with D possibly being TRBD1 (5 bases). V was pared by 3 bases and J by 5 bases, with 14 bases between. Per the germline V gene, CDR1 is SGHRS and CDR2 is YFSETQ. The CDR3 runs 14 residues.

The chain's CDR3 is CATSRGRSETQYF. CDR3 nucleotide sequence: TGTGCCACCAGCAGGGGGCGGTCGGAGACCCAGTACTTC. The chain combines TRBV15 with TRBJ2-5, with D possibly being TRBD1 (5 bases). Germline CDR1 and CDR2: LNHNV and YYDKDF (reference sequence). CDR3 length equals 13 residues. The V gene lost 3 bases and the J gene lost 5 bases, with 10 bases spanning the gap. Looking up the rest from reference TRBV15 and TRBJ2-5 gives the full variable domain: DAMVIQNPRYQVTQFGKPVTLSCSQTLNHNVMYWYQQKSSQAPKLLFHYYDKDFNNEADTPDNFQSRRPNTSFCFLDIRSPGLGDTAMYLCATSRGRSETQYFGPGTRLLVL.

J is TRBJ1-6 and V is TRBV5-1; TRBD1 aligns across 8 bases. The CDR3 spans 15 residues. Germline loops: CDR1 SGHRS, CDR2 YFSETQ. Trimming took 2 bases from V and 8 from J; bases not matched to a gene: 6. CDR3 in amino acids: CASSFRTGSDSPLHF. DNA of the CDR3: TGCGCCAGCAGCTTCCGGACAGGGTCCGATTCACCCCTCCACTTT.

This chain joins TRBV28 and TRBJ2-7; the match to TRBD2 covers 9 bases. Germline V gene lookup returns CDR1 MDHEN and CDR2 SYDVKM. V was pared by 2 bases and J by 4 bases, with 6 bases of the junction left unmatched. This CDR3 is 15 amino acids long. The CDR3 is CASSLGREGAYEQYF. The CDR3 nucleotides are TGTGCCAGCAGTTTAGGGCGGGAGGGCGCATACGAGCAGTACTTC.

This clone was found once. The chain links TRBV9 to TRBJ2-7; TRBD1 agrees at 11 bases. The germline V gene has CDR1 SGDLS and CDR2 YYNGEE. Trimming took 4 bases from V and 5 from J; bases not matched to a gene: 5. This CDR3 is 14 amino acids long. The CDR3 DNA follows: TGTGCCAGCAGCTCACGGACAGGGGGCCACGAGCAGTACTTC. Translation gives CASSSRTGGHEQYF.

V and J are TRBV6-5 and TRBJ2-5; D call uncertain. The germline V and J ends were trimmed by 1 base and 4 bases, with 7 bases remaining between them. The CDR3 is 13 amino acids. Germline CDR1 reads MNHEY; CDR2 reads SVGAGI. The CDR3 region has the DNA TGTGCCAGCAGTTACTGGGCAGGAGAGACCCAGTACTTC. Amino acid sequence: CASSYWAGETQYF.

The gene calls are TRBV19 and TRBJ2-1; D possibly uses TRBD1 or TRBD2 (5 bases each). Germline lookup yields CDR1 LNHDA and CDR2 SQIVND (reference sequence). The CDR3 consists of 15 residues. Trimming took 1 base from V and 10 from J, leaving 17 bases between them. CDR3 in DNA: TGTGCCAGTAGTATAGGGGGACGGGGTATAAGCGAGCAGTTCTTC. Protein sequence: CASSIGGRGISEQFF. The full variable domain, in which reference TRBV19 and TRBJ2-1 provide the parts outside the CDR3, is DGGITQSPKYLFRKEGQNVTLSCEQNLNHDAMYWYRQDPGQGLRLIYYSQIVNDFQKGDIAEGYSVSREKKESFPLTVTSAQKNPTAFYLCASSIGGRGISEQFFGPGTRLTVL.

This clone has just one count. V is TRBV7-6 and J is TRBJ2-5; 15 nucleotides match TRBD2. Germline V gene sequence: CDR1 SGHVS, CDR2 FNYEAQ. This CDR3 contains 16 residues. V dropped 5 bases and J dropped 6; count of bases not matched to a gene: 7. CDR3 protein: CASSLPGTSGGKTQYF. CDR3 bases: TGTGCCAGCAGCCTCCCCGGGACTAGCGGGGGGAAGACCCAGTACTTC.

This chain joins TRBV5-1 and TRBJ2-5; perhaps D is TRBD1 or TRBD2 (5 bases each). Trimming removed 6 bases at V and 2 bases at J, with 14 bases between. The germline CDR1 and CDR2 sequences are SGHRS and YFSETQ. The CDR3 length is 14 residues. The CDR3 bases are TGCGCCAGCAAATTTCGTGAGGGGCAAGAGACCCAGTACTTC. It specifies CASKFREGQETQYF. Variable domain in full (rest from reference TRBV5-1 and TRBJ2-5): KAGVTQTPRYLIKTRGQQVTLSCSPISGHRSVSWYQQTPGQGLQFLFEYFSETQRNKGNFPGRFSGRQFSNSRSEMNVSTLELGDSALYLCASKFREGQETQYFGPGTRLLVL.

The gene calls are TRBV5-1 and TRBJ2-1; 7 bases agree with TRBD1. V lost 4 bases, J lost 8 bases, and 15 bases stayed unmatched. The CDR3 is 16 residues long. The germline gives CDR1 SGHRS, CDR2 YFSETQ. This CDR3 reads CASSPGLGRGYHEQFF. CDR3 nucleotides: TGCGCCAGCAGCCCGGGCCTCGGCAGGGGGTACCATGAGCAGTTCTTC. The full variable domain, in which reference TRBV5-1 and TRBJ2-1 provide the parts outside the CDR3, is KAGVTQTPRYLIKTRGQQVTLSCSPISGHRSVSWYQQTPGQGLQFLFEYFSETQRNKGNFPGRFSGRQFSNSRSEMNVSTLELGDSALYLCASSPGLGRGYHEQFFGPGTRLTVL.

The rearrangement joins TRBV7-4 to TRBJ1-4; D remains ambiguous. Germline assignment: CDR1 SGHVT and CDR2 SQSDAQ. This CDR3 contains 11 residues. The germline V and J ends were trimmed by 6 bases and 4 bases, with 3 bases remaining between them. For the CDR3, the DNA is TGTGCCAGCAGATATAATGAAAAACTGTTTTTT. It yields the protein CASRYNEKLFF. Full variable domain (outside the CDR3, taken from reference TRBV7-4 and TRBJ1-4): GAGVSQSPRYKVAKRGRDVALRCDSISGHVTLYWYRQTLGQGSEVLTYSQSDAQRDKSGRPSGRFSAERPERSVSTLKIQRTEQGDSAVYLCASRYNEKLFFGSGTQLSVL.

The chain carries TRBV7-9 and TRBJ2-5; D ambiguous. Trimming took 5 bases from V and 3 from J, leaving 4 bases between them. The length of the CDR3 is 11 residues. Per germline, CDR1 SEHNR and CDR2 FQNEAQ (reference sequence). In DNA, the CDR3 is TGTGCCAGCAGCCCTAAAGAGACCCAGTACTTC. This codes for CASSPKETQYF.

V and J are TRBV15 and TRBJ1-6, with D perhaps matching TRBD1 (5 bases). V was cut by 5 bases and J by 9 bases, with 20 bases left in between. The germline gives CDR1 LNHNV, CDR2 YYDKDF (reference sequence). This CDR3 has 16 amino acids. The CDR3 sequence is CATSRPLGGVGSPLHF. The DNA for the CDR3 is TGTGCCACCAGCCGGCCGTTGGGGGGGGTTGGTTCACCCCTCCACTTT.

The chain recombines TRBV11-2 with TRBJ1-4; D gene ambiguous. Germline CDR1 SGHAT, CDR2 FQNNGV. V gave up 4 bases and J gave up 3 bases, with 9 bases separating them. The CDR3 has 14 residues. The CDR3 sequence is CASSSPAANEKLFF. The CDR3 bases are TGTGCCAGCAGCTCACCTGCGGCTAATGAAAAACTGTTTTTT.

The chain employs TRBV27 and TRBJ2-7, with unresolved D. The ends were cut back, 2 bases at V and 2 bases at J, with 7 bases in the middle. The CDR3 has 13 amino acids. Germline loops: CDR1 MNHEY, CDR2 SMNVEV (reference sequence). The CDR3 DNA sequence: TGTGCCAGCAGTTTACGTACGACCTACGAGCAGTACTTC. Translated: CASSLRTTYEQYF.

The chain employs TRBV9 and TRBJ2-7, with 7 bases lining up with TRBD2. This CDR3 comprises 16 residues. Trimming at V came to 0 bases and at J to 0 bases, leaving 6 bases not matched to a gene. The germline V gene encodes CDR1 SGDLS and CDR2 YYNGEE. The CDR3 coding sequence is TGTGCCAGCAGCGTAGGCACGGCGGGGGTCTCCTACGAGCAGTACTTC. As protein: CASSVGTAGVSYEQYF.

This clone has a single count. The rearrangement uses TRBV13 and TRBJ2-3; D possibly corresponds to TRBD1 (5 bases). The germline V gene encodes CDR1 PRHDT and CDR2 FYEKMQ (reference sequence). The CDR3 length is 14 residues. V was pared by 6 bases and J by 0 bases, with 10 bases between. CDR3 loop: CASSRQGSTDTQYF. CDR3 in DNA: TGTGCCAGCAGTCGTCAGGGAAGCACAGATACGCAGTATTTT.

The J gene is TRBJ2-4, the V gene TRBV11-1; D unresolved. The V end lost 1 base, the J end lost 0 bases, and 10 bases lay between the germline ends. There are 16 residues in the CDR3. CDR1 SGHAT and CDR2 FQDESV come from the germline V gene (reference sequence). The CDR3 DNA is TGTGCCAGCAGCTTAGAAAGGTCGCAAGCCAAAAACATTCAGTACTTC. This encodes CASSLERSQAKNIQYF.

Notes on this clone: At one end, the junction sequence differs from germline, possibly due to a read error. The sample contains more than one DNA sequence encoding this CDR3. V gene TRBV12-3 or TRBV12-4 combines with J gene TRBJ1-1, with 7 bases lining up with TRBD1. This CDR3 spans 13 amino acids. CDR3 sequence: CASTWGQNTEAFF. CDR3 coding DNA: TGTGCCAGTACCTGGGGACAGAACACTGAAGCCTTCTTT.

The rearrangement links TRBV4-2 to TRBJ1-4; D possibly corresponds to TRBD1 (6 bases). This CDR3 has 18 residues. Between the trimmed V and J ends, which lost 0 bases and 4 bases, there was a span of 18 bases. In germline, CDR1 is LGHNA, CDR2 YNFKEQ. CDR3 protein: CASSQDLPPRGDNEKLFF. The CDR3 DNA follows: TGTGCCAGCAGCCAAGATTTACCCCCGAGGGGGGATAATGAAAAACTGTTTTTT.

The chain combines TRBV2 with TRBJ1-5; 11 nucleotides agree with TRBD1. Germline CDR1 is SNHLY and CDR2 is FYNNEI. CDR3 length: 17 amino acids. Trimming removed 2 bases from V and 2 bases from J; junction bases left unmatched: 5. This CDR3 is CASSESDRGLGNQPQHF. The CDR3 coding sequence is TGTGCCAGCAGTGAATCGGACAGGGGGCTTGGCAATCAGCCCCAGCATTTT. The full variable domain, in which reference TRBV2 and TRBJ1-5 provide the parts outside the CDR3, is EPEVTQTPSHQVTQMGQEVILRCVPISNHLYFYWYRQILGQKVEFLVSFYNNEISEKSEIFDDQFSVERPDGSNFTLKIRSTKLEDSAMYFCASSESDRGLGNQPQHFGDGTRLSIL.